The rows below give T cell receptor beta chains drawn from one sample of a study of T-cell memory formation after mild COVID-19. A single record per CDR3 protein comes from TCRdb applying MiXCR to the 5' RACE reads. This table has around 390,000 distinct CDR3 sequences, approximately 15% appearing once. The specimen was PBMCs or a T cell subset sorted from them (not recorded which). The receptors stem from a man aged 18 to 30 who had mild COVID-19 (a few samples of this study predate the infection). Cell type and time point are not known. CDR3s include the opening cysteine and the closing phenylalanine or tryptophan. The D gene is left open where the match is weak. Only some rows state a clone size, as once, few, many or a class for expanded clones.

length	D	size	J	V	CDR3	DNA
14	TRBD1	NA	TRBJ2-1	TRBV5-6	CASSTLQGPPKQFF	TGTGCCAGCAGCACCCTACAGGGGCCACCCAAGCAGTTCTTC
17	NA	NA	TRBJ1-5	TRBV4-1	CASSQEARQGSNQPQHF	TGCGCCAGCAGTCAGGAGGCCCGCCAGGGAAGCAATCAGCCCCAGCATTTT
16	NA	few	TRBJ2-1	TRBV11-2	CASSFRGWGSYNEQFF	TGTGCCAGCAGCTTTCGGGGGTGGGGATCCTACAATGAGCAGTTCTTC
12	NA	once	TRBJ1-1	TRBV30	CAWRRDTTEAFF	TGTGCCTGGAGAAGGGACACCACTGAAGCTTTCTTT
13	NA	NA	TRBJ1-2	TRBV29-1	CSVDPGQSYGYTF	TGCAGCGTTGATCCTGGTCAGAGCTATGGCTACACCTTC
16	NA	NA	TRBJ2-5	TRBV6-6	CASSVLGLAIIETQYF	TGTGCCAGCAGCGTTCTGGGGCTAGCTATTATAGAGACCCAGTACTTC
14	NA	many	TRBJ1-6	TRBV27	CASSFNGADSPLHF	TGTGCCAGCAGTTTTAATGGGGCAGATTCACCCCTCCACTTT
13	NA	NA	TRBJ2-1	TRBV20-1	CSARDPGANEQFF	TGCAGTGCTAGAGACCCCGGGGCCAATGAGCAGTTCTTC
16	NA	few	TRBJ1-6	TRBV20-1	CSARNWVRGQNSPLHF	TGCAGTGCTAGGAATTGGGTTAGGGGCCAGAATTCACCCCTCCACTTT
13	TRBD1	NA	TRBJ1-6	TRBV11-2	CASSPTGDSPLHF	TGTGCCAGCAGTCCCACAGGGGATTCACCCCTCCACTTT
16	NA	few	TRBJ1-3	TRBV4-2	CASSQVVGGLGNTIYF	TGTGCCAGCAGCCAAGTTGTCGGGGGGCTAGGAAACACCATATATTTT
15	NA	NA	TRBJ1-3	TRBV27	CASSALGGYGNTIYF	TGTGCCAGCAGTGCCTTAGGGGGATACGGAAACACCATATATTTT
15	NA	few	TRBJ2-3	TRBV24-1	CATSDPGLVTDTQYF	TGTGCCACCAGTGACCCGGGACTTGTCACAGATACGCAGTATTTT
15	TRBD1	NA	TRBJ1-5	TRBV12-3/TRBV12-4	CASSQRGRGNQPQHF	TGTGCCAGCAGTCAGAGGGGGCGAGGCAATCAGCCCCAGCATTTT
15	TRBD2	many	TRBJ2-1	TRBV4-2	CASSQSGGGHNEQFF	TGTGCCAGCAGCCAGTCTGGGGGGGGTCACAATGAGCAGTTCTTC
16	TRBD2	few	TRBJ2-3	TRBV5-1	CASSLVRLAGRDTQYF	TGCGCCAGCAGCTTGGTTCGACTAGCGGGGAGGGATACGCAGTATTTT
15	TRBD2	few	TRBJ2-5	TRBV6-4	CASTRLAGDQETQYF	TGTGCCAGCACCCGACTAGCGGGGGACCAAGAGACCCAGTACTTC
15	NA	NA	TRBJ1-6	TRBV7-2	CASSLAGGIDSPLHF	TGTGCCAGCAGCTTAGCGGGGGGTATCGATTCACCCCTCCACTTT
16	NA	NA	TRBJ1-1	TRBV18	CASSPPDEGPNTEAFF	TGTGCCAGCTCACCACCCGATGAGGGGCCGAACACTGAAGCTTTCTTT
14	NA	NA	TRBJ1-1	TRBV19	CASSIGGPLTEAFF	TGTGCCAGTAGTATCGGCGGTCCGCTCACTGAAGCTTTCTTT
15	NA	NA	TRBJ1-5	TRBV28	CASTTPGGYNQPQHF	TGTGCCAGCACCACCCCGGGGGGGTATAATCAGCCCCAGCATTTT
13	NA	NA	TRBJ2-2	TRBV10-3	CAIRGLDTGELFF	TGTGCCATCAGGGGTCTGGACACCGGGGAGCTGTTTTTT
15	TRBD1	few	TRBJ2-7	TRBV7-9	CASSAYRDRGLEQYF	TGTGCCAGCAGCGCGTACCGGGACAGGGGCTTAGAGCAGTACTTC
14	NA	NA	TRBJ2-4	TRBV5-1	CASSPGGPFPIQYF	TGCGCCAGCAGCCCCGGTGGACCTTTCCCCATTCAGTACTTC
14	TRBD1	many	TRBJ2-7	TRBV5-1	CASSFGTGAYEQYF	TGTGCCAGCAGCTTCGGGACAGGGGCCTACGAGCAGTACTTC
15	NA	NA	TRBJ1-5	TRBV7-8	CASSPMWGTDQPQHF	TGTGCCAGCAGCCCAATGTGGGGGACGGATCAGCCCCAGCATTTT
17	NA	few	TRBJ1-1	TRBV3-1	CASSPYAGEGGDTEAFF	TGTGCCAGCAGCCCCTACGCGGGGGAGGGGGGGGACACTGAAGCTTTCTTT
13	NA	few	TRBJ1-1	TRBV6-2/TRBV6-3	CASSHPVSTEAFF	TGTGCCAGCAGCCACCCGGTTAGCACTGAAGCTTTCTTT
14	NA	few	TRBJ1-1	TRBV5-1	CASSLGAAPGQAFF	TGCGCCAGCAGCTTGGGTGCGGCCCCGGGGCAAGCTTTCTTT
15	NA	few	TRBJ2-5	TRBV5-1	CASSSRPMVQETQYF	TGCGCCAGCAGCTCACGGCCAATGGTACAAGAGACCCAGTACTTC
12	NA	NA	TRBJ1-2	TRBV5-8	CASSWEYGGYTF	TGTGCCAGCAGCTGGGAGTATGGAGGCTACACCTTC
15	NA	few	TRBJ2-5	TRBV6-5	CASSYERETLGTQYF	TGTGCCAGCAGTTACGAACGGGAGACGCTGGGGACCCAGTACTTC
16	TRBD1	few	TRBJ1-3	TRBV20-1	CSAATGQGGSGNTIYF	TGCAGTGCTGCAACTGGACAGGGGGGGTCTGGAAACACCATATATTTT
13	NA	NA	TRBJ1-2	TRBV11-1	CASSFMSGFGYTF	TGTGCCAGCAGCTTCATGTCGGGGTTCGGCTACACCTTC
14	NA	few	TRBJ1-1	TRBV4-1	CASTRPGGLTEAFF	TGCGCCAGCACAAGACCCGGGGGACTCACTGAAGCTTTCTTT
17	TRBD1	few	TRBJ1-2	TRBV28	CASSFGQGRFRNYGYTF	TGTGCCAGCAGTTTTGGACAGGGGCGGTTTAGGAACTATGGCTACACCTTC
19	NA	NA	TRBJ1-4	TRBV7-8	CASSPTAFPGHKLNEKLFF	TGTGCCAGCAGCCCCACAGCTTTTCCCGGACACAAACTAAATGAAAAACTGTTTTTT
16	TRBD2	NA	TRBJ2-3	TRBV11-2	CASSLFLAGGPDTQYF	TGTGCCAGCAGCTTATTCCTGGCGGGGGGCCCAGATACGCAGTATTTT
14	NA	few	TRBJ1-5	TRBV5-1	CASSLDGVDQPQHF	TGCGCCAGCAGCTTGGACGGGGTGGATCAGCCCCAGCATTTT
13	NA	few	TRBJ2-3	TRBV7-2	CASSVIISDTQYF	TGTGCCAGCAGCGTAATAATCTCAGATACGCAGTATTTT
14	TRBD2	NA	TRBJ2-1	TRBV27	CASRDSGGHNEQFF	TGTGCCAGCAGAGATAGCGGGGGACACAATGAGCAGTTCTTC
12	NA	NA	TRBJ2-4	TRBV10-1	CASSHPGGIQYF	TGCGCCAGCAGCCACCCTGGAGGCATTCAGTACTTC
15	NA	few	TRBJ1-1	TRBV7-2	CASSPGGWGNTEAFF	TGTGCCAGCAGCCCCGGGGGGTGGGGCAACACTGAAGCTTTCTTT
15	NA	NA	TRBJ2-3	TRBV12-3/TRBV12-4	CASSFTGHLTDTQYF	TGTGCCAGCAGTTTTACGGGACACCTCACAGATACGCAGTATTTT
13	NA	few	TRBJ2-3	TRBV4-3	CASSQDRQATQYF	TGCGCCAGCAGCCAAGACCGGCAGGCCACGCAGTATTTT